The rows below give T cell receptor beta chains drawn from one sample of a study of cytomegalovirus exposure and HLA in healthy donors. The protocol was immunoSEQ multiplex PCR, while the TCRdb copy is restricted to in-frame clones and leaves out a portion. The data show approximately 120,000 clones, 74% seen once. The sample taken for sequencing was PBMCs. These receptors all stem from a human donor in good health. Both conserved end residues are part of each CDR3. D genes are given only for firm matches. Clone size is stated in some rows and not others, as once, few, many or a class when expanded.

CDR3 length	clone size	D gene	J gene	V gene	CDR3 DNA	CDR3 protein
13	NA	NA	TRBJ1-2	TRBV18	TGTGCCAGCTCACTCGACAGAGACTATGGCTACACCTTC	CASSLDRDYGYTF
13	few	NA	TRBJ1-1	TRBV10-3	TGTGCCAGTCGACAGACCATGAACACTGAAGCTTTCTTT	CASRQTMNTEAFF
15	NA	NA	TRBJ1-2	TRBV30	TGTGCCCAACGGGAAGGGCTGCCTAGTTTTCGTGGCTACACCTTC	CAQREGLPSFRGYTF
14	NA	NA	TRBJ2-1	TRBV28	TGTGCCAGCAGCCCGTTTCAGGGGAACAATGAGCAGTTCTTC	CASSPFQGNNEQFF
15	NA	NA	TRBJ2-2	TRBV9	TGTGCCAGCAGCGCGTCACAGGGTCAGGGCGGGGAGCTGTTTTTT	CASSASQGQGGELFF
14	NA	NA	TRBJ1-3	TRBV14	TGTGCCAGCAGCCAAACCTCCGCGGGAAACACCATATATTTT	CASSQTSAGNTIYF
17	once	NA	TRBJ1-3	TRBV5-4	TGTGCCAGCAGCTTCGGGGGTCCTTTGAGCTCTGGAAACACCATATATTTT	CASSFGGPLSSGNTIYF
11	few	TRBD1	TRBJ1-2	TRBV29-1	TGCAGCGTTGCGACAGGGGGTGGCTACACCTTC	CSVATGGGYTF
13	NA	NA	TRBJ2-6	TRBV29-1	TGCAGCGTTGAAACAGGGGGGGCCAACGTCCTGACTTTC	CSVETGGANVLTF
15	NA	NA	TRBJ2-7	TRBV6-5	TGTGCCAGCAGGCTGAGCGCGGTTAGCTCCTACGAGCAGTACTTC	CASRLSAVSSYEQYF
15	NA	TRBD1	TRBJ1-5	TRBV19	TGTGCCAGTAGGGATCGACAGGGGTTGAGTCAGCCCCAGCATTTT	CASRDRQGLSQPQHF
14	few	TRBD1	TRBJ2-7	TRBV6-1	TGTGCCAGCAGTAGCCGGACAGGGACCTACGAGCAGTACTTC	CASSSRTGTYEQYF
14	NA	NA	TRBJ2-7	TRBV2	TGTGCTAGAGGGGGGGCAGTGTCTTTAAGCGAGCAGTACTTC	CARGGAVSLSEQYF
14	NA	NA	TRBJ1-1	TRBV7-9	TGTGCCAGCAGCGACTCTGGGGGAACAGGGAGAGCTTTCTTT	CASSDSGGTGRAFF
17	few	TRBD2	TRBJ2-1	TRBV15	TGTGCCACCAGCAGAGATGGGGGGAGCGGGAGGGGCAATGAGCAGTTCTTC	CATSRDGGSGRGNEQFF
14	NA	NA	TRBJ1-3	TRBV27	TGTGCCAGCAGTTTTAGAAAGACTGGAAACACCATATATTTT	CASSFRKTGNTIYF
14	NA	TRBD2	TRBJ2-5	TRBV6-6	TGTGCCAGCAGGTCGAGCGGGGGCCAAGAGACCCAGTACTTC	CASRSSGGQETQYF
16	NA	TRBD1	TRBJ1-2	TRBV10-2	TGCGCCAGCAGTGAGTCACTTCGAGGCAGGGGGAATGGCTACACCTTC	CASSESLRGRGNGYTF
12	NA	TRBD1	TRBJ1-1	TRBV5-4	TGTGCCAGCAGCCGGACAGGGGGTGAAGCTTTCTTT	CASSRTGGEAFF
12	NA	NA	TRBJ1-1	TRBV5-1	TGCGCCAGCAGCCTTCGGGGGACTGAAGCTTTCTTT	CASSLRGTEAFF
16	NA	TRBD2	TRBJ2-2	TRBV5-4	TGTGCCAGCAGCCCACGGACTAGCGGGAACACCGGGGAGCTGTTTTTT	CASSPRTSGNTGELFF
14	NA	NA	TRBJ1-4	TRBV7-2	TGTGCCAGCAGCTTAGCGTCCAGGGCTGAAAAACTGTTTTTT	CASSLASRAEKLFF
11	NA	NA	TRBJ1-5	TRBV6-1	TGTGCCAGCAGTGAGGGAGGGCCCCAGCATTTT	CASSEGGPQHF
17	NA	TRBD1	TRBJ2-2	TRBV2	TGTGCCAGCAGCCCGGGACAGGTGGTGGTCCGGACCGGGGAGCTGTTTTTT	CASSPGQVVVRTGELFF
16	few	TRBD1	TRBJ1-2	TRBV19	TGTGCCAGTAAGAGGACAGGACAATTAGCTAACTATGGCTACACCTTC	CASKRTGQLANYGYTF
15	once	TRBD1	TRBJ2-7	TRBV19	TGTGCCAGTAGACCTAGGGGGCAGGGTGCCTACGAGCAGTACTTC	CASRPRGQGAYEQYF
14	once	TRBD1	TRBJ2-7	TRBV27	TGTGCCAGCAGTTTAGGGACAGGGAACTACGAGCAGTACTTC	CASSLGTGNYEQYF
12	NA	TRBD1	TRBJ1-4	TRBV29-1	TGCAGCGTTGACAGGGGGGATGAAAAACTGTTTTTT	CSVDRGDEKLFF
12	few	TRBD1	TRBJ2-7	TRBV7-9	TGTGCCAGCAGCTTCCCAGGGGGCGAGCAGTACTTC	CASSFPGGEQYF
15	NA	TRBD1	TRBJ2-7	TRBV7-2	TGTGCCAGCAGCTTAAGTGGGACAGGGGAATACGAGCAGTACTTC	CASSLSGTGEYEQYF